What follows is one T cell receptor (beta chain) and its context. Other DNA variants within this sample encode the same CDR3. CDR3 length equals 15 residues. CDR1 is MDHEN and CDR2 is SYDVKM in the germline V gene. V lost 0 bases and J lost 3, with 6 bases in between. This entry comes from a study of T cells after somatic rescue of genetic block. This table comes from immunoSEQ multiplex PCR, and its TCRdb copy is limited to in-frame clones, with some not included. The sample includes 9,500 to 15,000 clones, over 60% seen only once; the top ten take 15% to 20%. The sequence derives from a boy younger than 18. Sequences were obtained from peripheral blood mononuclear cells (PBMCs). The chain employs TRBV28 and TRBJ2-6, with D hard to call. In DNA form, the CDR3 reads TGTGCCAGCAGTTTATGGGGGTTTGGGGCCAACGTCCTGACTTTC. Its protein product is CASSLWGFGANVLTF.